The rows below give T cell receptor beta chains drawn from one sample of a study of cytomegalovirus exposure and HLA in healthy donors. Measured with immunoSEQ multiplex PCR; TCRdb has only the in-frame clones, and not every one. The sample has about 140,000 clones, around four fifths seen once; the top ten hold under 10%. The sample comprised PBMCs. These TCRs come from a woman aged 55-69 years in good health and CMV-seropositive. Both conserved end residues are part of each CDR3. The D gene is left open where the match is weak. Part of the rows lack a size; the others show once, few, many or a class for expanded clones.

TRBV11-2,-,TRBJ1-5,TRBD1,CASSLTGGYQPQHF,TGTGCCAGCAGCTTAACAGGGGGGTATCAGCCCCAGCATTTT
TRBV18,-,TRBJ2-5,-,CASSPPLLRLEETQYF,TGTGCCAGCTCTCCCCCCTTACTGCGGCTGGAGGAGACCCAGTACTTC
TRBV13,once,TRBJ1-1,-,CASSLVRPQGPRTEAFF,TGTGCCAGCAGCTTAGTTCGGCCACAGGGCCCTAGGACTGAAGCTTTCTTT
TRBV28,-,TRBJ2-7,-,CASRQVDGIYEQYF,TGTGCCAGCAGACAAGTAGACGGGATCTACGAGCAGTACTTC
TRBV5-1,-,TRBJ2-1,TRBD2,CASSRGGNNEQFF,TGCGCCAGCAGTCGGGGGGGAAACAATGAGCAGTTCTTC
TRBV28,-,TRBJ2-7,TRBD1,CASSPGQGSRGQYF,TGTGCCAGCAGTCCGGGACAGGGGTCCCGAGGGCAGTACTTC
TRBV18,few,TRBJ2-7,-,CASSLQVYSYEQYF,TGTGCCAGCTCACTACAGGTCTACTCCTACGAGCAGTACTTC
TRBV6-1,-,TRBJ2-7,-,CASSEAWTGTYEQYF,TGTGCCAGCAGTGAAGCGTGGACGGGAACCTACGAGCAGTACTTC
TRBV11-3,-,TRBJ2-3,-,CASTSGSSTDTQYF,TGTGCCAGCACCTCAGGGTCGAGCACAGATACGCAGTATTTT
TRBV9,-,TRBJ2-3,-,CASSVRVSGTQYF,TGTGCCAGCAGCGTACGAGTTTCCGGTACGCAGTATTTT
TRBV7-2,-,TRBJ2-7,-,CASSLVPREQYF,TGTGCCAGCAGCTTAGTTCCGAGAGAGCAGTACTTC
TRBV6-5,-,TRBJ2-6,TRBD1,CASSLTGTGANVLTF,TGTGCCAGCAGTTTGACAGGGACCGGGGCCAACGTCCTGACTTTC
TRBV12-2,-,TRBJ2-7,-,CASRLTRTGPPEQYF,TGTGCAAGTCGCTTAACTCGGACAGGACCGCCCGAGCAGTACTTC
TRBV4-1,-,TRBJ2-6,-,CASSQPGSGANVLTF,TGCGCCAGCAGCCAACCGGGGTCTGGGGCCAACGTCCTGACTTTC
TRBV7-2,-,TRBJ2-5,TRBD1,CASSLAGQIQETQYF,TGTGCCAGCAGCTTAGCGGGACAGATCCAAGAGACCCAGTACTTC
TRBV6-5,-,TRBJ2-7,TRBD1,CTSSYPMGQLSQYF,TGTACCAGCAGTTACCCGATGGGACAGCTTTCGCAGTACTTC
TRBV29-1,once,TRBJ1-1,-,CSVDRATDTEAFF,TGCAGCGTTGACAGGGCAACGGACACTGAAGCTTTCTTT
TRBV4-3,-,TRBJ2-7,TRBD2,CASSQGLAGGVGAYEQYF,TGCGCCAGCAGCCAGGGATTAGCGGGAGGTGTCGGGGCCTACGAGCAGTACTTC
TRBV19,-,TRBJ2-1,TRBD2,CASSLAGGPQQFF,TGTGCCAGTAGTTTAGCGGGAGGACCTCAGCAGTTCTTC
TRBV7-8,-,TRBJ2-5,-,CASSLEVGRSQETQYF,TGTGCCAGCAGCTTAGAAGTTGGCAGGTCTCAAGAGACCCAGTACTTC
TRBV7-9,-,TRBJ2-2,-,CASSSDRNTGELFF,TGTGCCAGCAGTTCAGACAGAAACACCGGGGAGCTGTTTTTT
TRBV4-1,-,TRBJ2-1,TRBD2,CASSRGPMVSGRWNEQFF,TGCGCCAGCAGCCGAGGACCCATGGTTAGCGGGAGGTGGAATGAGCAGTTCTTC
TRBV15,-,TRBJ2-7,-,CATSRDQGPYEQYF,TGTGCCACCAGCAGAGATCAGGGGCCCTACGAGCAGTACTTC
TRBV27,-,TRBJ1-2,-,CASSFPVGSYGYTF,TGTGCCAGCAGTTTCCCTGTAGGGAGCTATGGCTACACCTTC
TRBV5-1,-,TRBJ2-3,-,CASSLGDSSDTQYF,TGCGCCAGCAGCTTAGGGGACTCCTCAGATACGCAGTATTTT
TRBV9,-,TRBJ2-5,-,CASSVDHSPKLETQYF,TGTGCCAGCAGCGTCGATCACAGCCCAAAGCTAGAGACCCAGTACTTC
TRBV11-2,once,TRBJ2-1,TRBD2,CASSLAVSGDWEQFF,TGTGCCAGCAGCTTAGCGGTTAGCGGGGACTGGGAGCAGTTCTTC
TRBV5-1,few,TRBJ2-7,-,CASSSLQGQEQYF,TGCGCCAGCAGCTCCCTGCAGGGTCAAGAGCAGTACTTC
TRBV14,-,TRBJ1-4,-,CASSQVVGEKLFF,TGTGCCAGCAGCCAGGTGGTCGGTGAAAAACTGTTTTTT
TRBV2,-,TRBJ2-7,TRBD2,CASTAGVGTYEQYF,TGTGCCAGTACGGCGGGAGTAGGAACCTACGAGCAGTACTTC
TRBV14,-,TRBJ2-3,-,CASSLNTDTQYF,TGTGCCAGCAGCCTCAATACAGATACGCAGTATTTT
TRBV7-8,-,TRBJ2-7,-,CASSFPGGEQYF,TGTGCCAGCAGCTTCCCCGGGGGCGAGCAGTACTTC
TRBV15,-,TRBJ1-5,TRBD1,CATSTTWGQGSLRNQPQHF,TGTGCCACCAGCACGACGTGGGGACAGGGGTCCCTACGCAATCAGCCCCAGCATTTT
TRBV6-5,-,TRBJ2-7,-,CASRQGRHYEQYF,TGTGCCAGCAGACAGGGACGGCACTACGAGCAGTACTTC
TRBV6-6,-,TRBJ2-5,-,CASSYPGSSETQYF,TGTGCCAGCAGTTACCCGGGGAGTTCGGAGACCCAGTACTTC
TRBV6-5,-,TRBJ2-3,-,CASAAHYTQYF,TGTGCCAGCGCCGCGCATTATACGCAGTATTTT
TRBV27,-,TRBJ2-1,TRBD2,CASRIVAGGAKVPYNEQFF,TGTGCCAGCAGGATTGTAGCGGGAGGGGCCAAAGTCCCCTACAATGAGCAGTTCTTC
TRBV7-9,-,TRBJ1-4,-,CASSLGVATNEKLFF,TGTGCCAGCAGCTTAGGCGTTGCAACTAATGAAAAACTGTTTTTT
TRBV10-3,-,TRBJ1-1,-,CAIWGDLTEAFF,TGTGCCATCTGGGGGGACCTCACTGAAGCTTTCTTT
TRBV5-4,-,TRBJ1-1,-,CASSPGGVNTDAFF,TGTGCCAGCAGCCCTGGGGGGGTGAACACTGATGCTTTCTTT
TRBV10-1,-,TRBJ2-2,-,CASSESSREVNTGELFF,TGCGCCAGCAGTGAGTCATCGCGGGAAGTGAACACCGGGGAGCTGTTTTTT
TRBV6-4,-,TRBJ2-7,TRBD2,CASPGLAVGASYF,TGTGCCAGCCCGGGACTAGCGGTGGGTGCGTCGTACTTC
TRBV29-1,-,TRBJ1-2,-,CSVGQGGDYGYTF,TGCAGCGTTGGGCAGGGAGGAGACTATGGCTACACCTTC
TRBV7-2,-,TRBJ2-2,TRBD2,CASSLRLAGGRDTGELFF,TGTGCCAGCAGCCTCCGACTAGCGGGAGGGAGGGACACCGGGGAGCTGTTTTTT
TRBV5-1,-,TRBJ2-3,TRBD2,CASSLGGLAGAGTDTQYF,TGCGCCAGCAGCTTGGGAGGACTAGCGGGAGCAGGGACAGATACGCAGTATTTT
TRBV7-9,-,TRBJ1-1,TRBD1,CASSSLRGTEAFF,TGTGCCAGCAGCTCACTCAGGGGGACTGAAGCTTTCTTT
TRBV11-3,-,TRBJ2-1,TRBD2,CASSSGTSGLRSYNEQFF,TGTGCCAGCAGTTCGGGGACTAGCGGGCTAAGGTCCTACAATGAGCAGTTCTTC
TRBV25-1,-,TRBJ2-7,TRBD1,CATGEAGTALYEQYF,TGTGCCACCGGAGAGGCAGGGACAGCTCTATACGAGCAGTACTTC
TRBV11-2,few,TRBJ2-4,TRBD2,CASSYGLAGGADIQYF,TGTGCCAGCAGCTACGGACTAGCGGGAGGGGCGGACATTCAGTACTTC
TRBV5-1,-,TRBJ1-2,TRBD1,CASSEDRELNYGYTF,TGCGCCAGCAGCGAAGACAGGGAATTAAACTATGGCTACACCTTC